The 9 T cell receptor beta chains presented below share a single source sample, sequenced in a study of identifying expanded T cells in peripheral blood. Sequencing was performed with immunoSEQ multiplex PCR; in TCRdb, only in-frame clones are kept and a portion is missing. The repertoire consists of around 85,000 clones, with roughly 90% occurring once and the leading ten covering around 2.7%. Sequenced sample: blood. These receptors all come from a person aged 18 to 69 in good health.

The chain joins TRBV6-1 to TRBJ2-7, with 9 bases matching TRBD1. The CDR3 runs to 14 residues. The germline CDR1 and CDR2 sequences are MNHNS and SASEGT. Trimming at V came to 6 bases and at J to 3 bases, leaving 6 bases not matched to a gene. Written as DNA, the CDR3 is TGTGCCAGCAGCGATGGACAGGGGATCTACGAGCAGTACTTC. Translation: CASSDGQGIYEQYF.

For the CDR3, the DNA is TGTGCCAGCCGACGGGCTAATGAGCAGTTCTTC. This gives the protein CASRRANEQFF. The V and J genes are TRBV7-2 and TRBJ2-1; unclear D gene. Trimming took 8 bases from V and 7 from J, leaving 9 bases between them. There are 11 residues in the CDR3. Germline loops: CDR1 SGHTA, CDR2 FQGNSA.

The sample holds one count of this clone. This chain connects TRBV6-6 to TRBJ1-2, with 7 bases lining up with TRBD1. The ends lost 7 bases at V and 4 bases at J; junction bases unmatched: 9. The CDR3 extends over 14 amino acids. Germline assignment: CDR1 MNHNY and CDR2 SVGAGI (reference sequence). In DNA form, the CDR3 reads TGTGCCAGCAATAAAGGGGGCGGAATCTATGGCTACACCTTC. Residues: CASNKGGGIYGYTF.

A single count supports this clone. The chain combines TRBV27 with TRBJ2-2; unclear D gene. CDR1 MNHEY and CDR2 SMNVEV come from the germline V gene (reference sequence). The CDR3 spans 14 residues. Trimming stripped 5 bases from V and 1 base from J, with 8 bases between. The CDR3 protein is CASSPRLNTGELFF. DNA of the CDR3: TGTGCCAGCAGTCCCCGCTTGAACACCGGGGAGCTGTTTTTT.

V usage is TRBV25-1 and J usage is TRBJ1-2; no clear D gene. Trimming stripped 4 bases from V and 4 bases from J, with 10 bases between. Germline V CDR1 and CDR2: MGHDK, SYGVNS. There are 13 residues in the CDR3. The CDR3 is CASSGVRTYGYTF. The CDR3 nucleotides read TGTGCCAGCAGTGGGGTTCGGACCTATGGCTACACCTTC.

DNA for the CDR3: TGTGCCAGCAGCTTGTCTTCGGGAGTAAGGGAGACCCAGTACTTC. Amino acids: CASSLSSGVRETQYF. The chain joins TRBV5-6 to TRBJ2-5, with a possible D match to TRBD2 (6 bases). CDR1 is SGHDT, CDR2 YYEEEE, per germline. V was shortened by 1 base and J by 5 bases, with 15 bases between the two germline ends. This CDR3 spans 15 amino acids.

The V and J genes are TRBV29-1 and TRBJ2-7; the D gene could be TRBD1 or TRBD2 (5 bases each). Trimming took 6 bases from V and 5 from J, leaving 17 bases between them. This CDR3 contains 13 residues. From germline, CDR1 is SQVTM and CDR2 ANQGSEA. The CDR3 loop is CSVGVGGGDEQYF. CDR3 DNA sequence: TGCAGCGTGGGGGTAGGAGGCGGCGACGAGCAGTACTTC.

This sequence joins TRBV5-6 and TRBJ2-7; 7 nucleotides align to TRBD1. The ends lost 5 bases at V and 3 bases at J; junction bases unmatched: 2. The CDR3 is made up of 12 amino acids. Germline CDR1 and CDR2: SGHDT and YYEEEE. The CDR3 region is CASSRDSYEQYF. The CDR3 DNA follows: TGTGCCAGCAGTCGGGACAGCTACGAGCAGTACTTC.

The chain has TRBV5-5 and TRBJ2-7; TRBD2 aligns across 7 bases. The germline CDR1 and CDR2 sequences are SGHKS and YYEKEE (reference sequence). The trim removed 4 bases at V and 0 bases at J, leaving 4 bases unmatched. This CDR3 contains 14 residues. The CDR3 here is CASSSRDYSYEQYF. In DNA form, the CDR3 reads TGTGCCAGCAGCAGCCGGGACTACTCCTACGAGCAGTACTTC.